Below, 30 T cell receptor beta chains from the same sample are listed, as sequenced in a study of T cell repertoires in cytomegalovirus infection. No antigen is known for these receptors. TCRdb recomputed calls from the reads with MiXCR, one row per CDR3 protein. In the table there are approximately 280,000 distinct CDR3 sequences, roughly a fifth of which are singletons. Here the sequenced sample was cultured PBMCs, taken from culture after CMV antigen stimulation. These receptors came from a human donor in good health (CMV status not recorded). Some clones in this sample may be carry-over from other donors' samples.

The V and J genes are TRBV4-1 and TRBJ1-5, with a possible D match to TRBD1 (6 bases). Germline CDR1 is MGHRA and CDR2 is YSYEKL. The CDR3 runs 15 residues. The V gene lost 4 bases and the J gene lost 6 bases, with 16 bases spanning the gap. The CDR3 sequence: CASSPSWQGIQPQHF. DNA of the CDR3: TGCGCCAGCAGCCCTTCTTGGCAGGGGATTCAGCCCCAGCATTTT.

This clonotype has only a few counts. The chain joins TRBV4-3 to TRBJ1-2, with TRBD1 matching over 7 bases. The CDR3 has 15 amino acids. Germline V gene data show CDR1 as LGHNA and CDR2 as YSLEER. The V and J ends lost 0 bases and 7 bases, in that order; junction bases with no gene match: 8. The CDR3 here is CASSQDLNRGGGYTF. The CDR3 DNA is TGCGCCAGCAGCCAAGATCTAAACAGGGGCGGTGGCTACACCTTC.

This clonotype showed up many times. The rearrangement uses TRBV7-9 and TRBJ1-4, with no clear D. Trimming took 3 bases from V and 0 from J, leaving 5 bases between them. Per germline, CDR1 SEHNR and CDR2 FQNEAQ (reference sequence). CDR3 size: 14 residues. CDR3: CASSFQATNEKLFF. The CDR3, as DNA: TGTGCCAGCAGCTTTCAGGCAACTAATGAAAAACTGTTTTTT.

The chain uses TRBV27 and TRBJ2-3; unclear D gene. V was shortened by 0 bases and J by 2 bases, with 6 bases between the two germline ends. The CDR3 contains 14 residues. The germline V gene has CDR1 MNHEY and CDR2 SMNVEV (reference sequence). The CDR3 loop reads CASSLSTPTDTQYF. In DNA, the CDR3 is TGTGCCAGCAGTTTATCGACGCCCACAGATACGCAGTATTTT.

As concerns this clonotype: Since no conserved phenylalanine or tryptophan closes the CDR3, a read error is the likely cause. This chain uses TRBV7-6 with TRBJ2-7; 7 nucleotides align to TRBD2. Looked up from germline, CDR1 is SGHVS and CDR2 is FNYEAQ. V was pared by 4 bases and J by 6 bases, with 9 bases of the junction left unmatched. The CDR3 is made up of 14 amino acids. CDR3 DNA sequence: TGTGCCAGCAGCTGGGAGGGGCTGGCGACCGAGCAGTACTAC. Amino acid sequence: CASSWEGLATEQYY.

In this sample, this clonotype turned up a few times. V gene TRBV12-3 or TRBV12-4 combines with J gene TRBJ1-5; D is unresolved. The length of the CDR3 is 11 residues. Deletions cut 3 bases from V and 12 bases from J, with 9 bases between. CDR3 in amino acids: CASSLRGDQHF. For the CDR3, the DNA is TGTGCCAGCAGTTTGCGGGGAGACCAGCATTTT.

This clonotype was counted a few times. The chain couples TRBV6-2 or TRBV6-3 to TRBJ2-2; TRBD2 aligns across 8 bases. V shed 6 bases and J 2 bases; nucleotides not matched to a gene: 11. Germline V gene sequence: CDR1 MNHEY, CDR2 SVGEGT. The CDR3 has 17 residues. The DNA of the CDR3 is TGTGCCAGCAGACCTACCGGGACTAGTGAAAACACCGGGGAGCTGTTTTTT. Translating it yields CASRPTGTSENTGELFF.

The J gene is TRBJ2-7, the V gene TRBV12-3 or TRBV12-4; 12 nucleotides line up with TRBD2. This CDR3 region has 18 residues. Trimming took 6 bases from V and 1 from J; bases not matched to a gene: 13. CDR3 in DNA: TGTGCCAGCAGGACAGCCGCTAGCGGGAGGGGAACTTCCTACGAGCAGTACGTC. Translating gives CASRTAASGRGTSYEQYV.

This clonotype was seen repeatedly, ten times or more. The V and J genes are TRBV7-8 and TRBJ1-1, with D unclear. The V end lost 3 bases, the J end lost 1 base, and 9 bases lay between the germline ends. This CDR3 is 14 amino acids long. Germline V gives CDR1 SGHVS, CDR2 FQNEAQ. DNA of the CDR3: TGTGCCAGCAGCTTCGGTACCGGGAACACTGAAGCTTTCTTT. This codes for CASSFGTGNTEAFF.

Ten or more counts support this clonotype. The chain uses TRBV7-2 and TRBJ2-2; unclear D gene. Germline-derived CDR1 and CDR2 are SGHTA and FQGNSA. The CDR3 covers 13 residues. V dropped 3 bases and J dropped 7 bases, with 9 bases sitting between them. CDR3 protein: CASSFGSGGELFF. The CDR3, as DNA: TGTGCCAGCAGCTTCGGGTCGGGCGGGGAGCTGTTTTTT.

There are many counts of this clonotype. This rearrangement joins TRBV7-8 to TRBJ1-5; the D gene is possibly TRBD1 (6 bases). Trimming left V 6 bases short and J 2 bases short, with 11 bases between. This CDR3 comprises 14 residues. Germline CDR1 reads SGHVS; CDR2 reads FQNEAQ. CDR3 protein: CASRGRGGNQPQHF. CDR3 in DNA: TGTGCCAGCAGGGGCAGGGGCGGCAATCAGCCCCAGCATTTT.

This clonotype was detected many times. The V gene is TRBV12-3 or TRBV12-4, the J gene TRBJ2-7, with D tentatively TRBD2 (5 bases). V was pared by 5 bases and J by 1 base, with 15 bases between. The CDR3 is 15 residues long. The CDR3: CASSRSASESYEQYF. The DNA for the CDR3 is TGTGCCAGCAGTCGTAGCGCCAGCGAATCCTACGAGCAGTACTTC.

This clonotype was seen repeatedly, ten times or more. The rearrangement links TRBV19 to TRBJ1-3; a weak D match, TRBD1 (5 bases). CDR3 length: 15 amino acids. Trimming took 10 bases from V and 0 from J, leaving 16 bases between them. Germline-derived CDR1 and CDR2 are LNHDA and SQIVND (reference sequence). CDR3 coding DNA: TGTGCCACCTATCGCGGAGACAGCTCTGGAAACACCATATATTTT. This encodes CATYRGDSSGNTIYF.

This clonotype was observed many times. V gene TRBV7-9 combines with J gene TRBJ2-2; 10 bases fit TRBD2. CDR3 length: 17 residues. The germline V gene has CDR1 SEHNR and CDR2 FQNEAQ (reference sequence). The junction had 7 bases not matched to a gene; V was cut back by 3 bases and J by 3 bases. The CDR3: CASSFSSGSEDTGELFF. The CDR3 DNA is TGTGCCAGCAGCTTCTCTAGCGGGAGTGAAGACACCGGGGAGCTGTTTTTT.

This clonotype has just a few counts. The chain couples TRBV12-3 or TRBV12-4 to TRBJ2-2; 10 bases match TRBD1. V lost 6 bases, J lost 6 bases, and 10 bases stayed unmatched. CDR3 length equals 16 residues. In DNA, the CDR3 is TGTGCCAGCAGGTATCGACAGGGGGCGGCATCCGGGGAGCTGTTTTTT. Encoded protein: CASRYRQGAASGELFF.

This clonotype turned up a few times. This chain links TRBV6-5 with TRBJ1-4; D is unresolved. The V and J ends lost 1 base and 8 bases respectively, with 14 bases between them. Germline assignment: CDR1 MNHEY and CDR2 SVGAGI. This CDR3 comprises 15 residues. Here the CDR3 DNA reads TGTGCCAGCAGTTACTATCCGGACCTTAGGGAAAAACTGTTTTTT. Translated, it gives CASSYYPDLREKLFF.

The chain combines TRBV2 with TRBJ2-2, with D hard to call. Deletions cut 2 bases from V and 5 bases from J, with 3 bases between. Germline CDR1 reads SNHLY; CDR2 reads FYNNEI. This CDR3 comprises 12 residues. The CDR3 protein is CASSELTGELFF. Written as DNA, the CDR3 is TGTGCCAGCAGTGAATTAACCGGGGAGCTGTTTTTT.

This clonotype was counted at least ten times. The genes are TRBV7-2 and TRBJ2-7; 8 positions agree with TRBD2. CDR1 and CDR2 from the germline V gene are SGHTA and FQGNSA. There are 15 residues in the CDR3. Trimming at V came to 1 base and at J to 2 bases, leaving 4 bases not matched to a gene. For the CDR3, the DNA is TGTGCCAGCAGCTTAGAAGCGGGGGCTGCCTACGAGCAGTACTTC. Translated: CASSLEAGAAYEQYF.

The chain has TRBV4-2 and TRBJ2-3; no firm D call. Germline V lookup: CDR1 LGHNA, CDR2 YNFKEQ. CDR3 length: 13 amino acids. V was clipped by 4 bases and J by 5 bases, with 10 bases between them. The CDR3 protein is CASSRGSEDTQYF. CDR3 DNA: TGTGCCAGCAGCCGCGGCTCTGAAGATACGCAGTATTTT.

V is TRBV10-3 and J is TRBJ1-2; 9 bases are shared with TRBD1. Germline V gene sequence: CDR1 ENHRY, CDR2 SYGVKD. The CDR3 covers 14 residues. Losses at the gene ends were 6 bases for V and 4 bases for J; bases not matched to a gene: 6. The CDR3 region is CAISGDRESYGYTF. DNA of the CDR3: TGTGCCATCAGCGGGGACAGGGAGAGCTATGGCTACACCTTC.

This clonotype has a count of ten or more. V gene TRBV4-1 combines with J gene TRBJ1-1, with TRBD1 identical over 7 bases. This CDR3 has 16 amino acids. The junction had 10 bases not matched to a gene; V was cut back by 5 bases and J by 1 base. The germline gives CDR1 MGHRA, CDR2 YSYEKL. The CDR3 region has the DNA TGCGCCAGCAGCTCACAGAAAGGGACAGCGAACACTGAAGCTTTCTTT. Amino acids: CASSSQKGTANTEAFF.

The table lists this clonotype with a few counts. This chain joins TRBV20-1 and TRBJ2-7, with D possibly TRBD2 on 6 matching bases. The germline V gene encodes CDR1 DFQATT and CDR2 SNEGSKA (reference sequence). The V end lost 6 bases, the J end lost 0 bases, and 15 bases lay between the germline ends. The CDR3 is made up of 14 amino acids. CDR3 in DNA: TGCAGTGCCACCCGGGAGTCCGCCTCCTACGAGCAGTACTTC. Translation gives CSATRESASYEQYF.

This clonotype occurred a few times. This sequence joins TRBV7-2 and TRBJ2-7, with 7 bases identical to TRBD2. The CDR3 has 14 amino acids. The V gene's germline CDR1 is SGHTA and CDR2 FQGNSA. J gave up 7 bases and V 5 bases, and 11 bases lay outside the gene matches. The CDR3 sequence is CASSPWGGSREQYF. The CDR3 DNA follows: TGTGCCAGCAGCCCCTGGGGGGGGTCGCGAGAGCAGTACTTC. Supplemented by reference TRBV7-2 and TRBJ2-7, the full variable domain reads GAGVSQSPSNKVTEKGKDVELRCDPISGHTALYWYRQSLGQGLEFLIYFQGNSAPDKSGLPSDRFSAERTGGSVSTLTIQRTQQEDSAVYLCASSPWGGSREQYFGPGTRLTVT.

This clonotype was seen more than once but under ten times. The chain's CDR3 is CSASRRLAGVKTQYF. CDR3 sequence (DNA): TGCAGTGCTAGCAGGCGTCTAGCGGGAGTAAAGACCCAGTACTTC. The chain links TRBV20-1 to TRBJ2-5, with TRBD2 matching 10 bases. Trimming removed 3 bases from V and 6 bases from J; junction bases left unmatched: 10. The V gene's germline CDR1 is DFQATT and CDR2 SNEGSKA (reference sequence). The CDR3 extends over 15 amino acids.

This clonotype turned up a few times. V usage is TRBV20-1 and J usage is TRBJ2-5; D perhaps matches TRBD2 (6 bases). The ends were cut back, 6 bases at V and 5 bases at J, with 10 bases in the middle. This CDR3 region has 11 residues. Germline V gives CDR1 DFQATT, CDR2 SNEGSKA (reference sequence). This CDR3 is CSAEGLETQYF. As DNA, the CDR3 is TGCAGTGCGGAGGGCTTGGAGACCCAGTACTTC.

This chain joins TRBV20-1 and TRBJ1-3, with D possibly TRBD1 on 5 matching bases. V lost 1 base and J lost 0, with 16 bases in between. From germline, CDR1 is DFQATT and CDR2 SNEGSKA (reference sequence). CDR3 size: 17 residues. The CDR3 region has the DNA TGCAGTGCTAGAGGAGACAGAGTGGGAAGCTCTGGAAACACCATATATTTT. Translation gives CSARGDRVGSSGNTIYF.

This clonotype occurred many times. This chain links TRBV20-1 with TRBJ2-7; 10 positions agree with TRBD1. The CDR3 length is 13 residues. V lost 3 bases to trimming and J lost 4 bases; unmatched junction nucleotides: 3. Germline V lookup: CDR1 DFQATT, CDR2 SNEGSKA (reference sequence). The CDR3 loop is CSASRTGGYEQYF. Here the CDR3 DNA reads TGCAGTGCTAGTAGGACAGGGGGTTACGAGCAGTACTTC.

The CDR3 region is CASSSGLTPHEQYF. CDR3 sequence (DNA): TGTGCCAGCAGCTCGGGACTCACGCCCCACGAGCAGTACTTC. V is TRBV7-6 and J is TRBJ2-7; D is possibly TRBD2 (6 bases). The CDR3 consists of 14 residues. Germline V gene sequence: CDR1 SGHVS, CDR2 FNYEAQ. With 4 bases removed from V and 5 bases from J, the gap between germline ends came to 15 bases. Filled out from reference TRBV7-6 and TRBJ2-7, the complete variable domain reads GAGVSQSPRYKVTKRGQDVALRCDPISGHVSLYWYRQALGQGPEFLTYFNYEAQQDKSGLPNDRFSAERPEGSISTLTIQRTEQRDSAMYRCASSSGLTPHEQYFGPGTRLTVT.

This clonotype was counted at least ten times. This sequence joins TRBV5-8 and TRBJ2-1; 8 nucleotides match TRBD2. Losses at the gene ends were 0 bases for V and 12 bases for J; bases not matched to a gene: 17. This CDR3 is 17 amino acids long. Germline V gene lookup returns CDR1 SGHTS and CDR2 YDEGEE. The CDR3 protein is CASSLVVSPSGWQTQFF. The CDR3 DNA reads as TGTGCCAGCAGCTTGGTAGTGTCGCCTAGCGGGTGGCAAACGCAGTTCTTC.

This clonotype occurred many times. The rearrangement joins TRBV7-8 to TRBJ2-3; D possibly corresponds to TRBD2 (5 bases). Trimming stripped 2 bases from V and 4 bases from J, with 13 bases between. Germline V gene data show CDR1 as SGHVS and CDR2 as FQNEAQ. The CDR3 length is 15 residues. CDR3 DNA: TGTGCCAGCAGCTTACGAGGGAATGGGGCAGATACGCAGTATTTT. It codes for CASSLRGNGADTQYF.